This T cell receptor beta chain was profiled in a study of identical twins (TCRdb year 2016). Study-wide context: To test whether fetal clonotypes persist, this study deep-sequenced TCR alpha and beta repertoires from monozygotic twins, from unrelated adults of various ages, and from cord blood. To rule out contamination, replicate twin experiments were performed at different times with different library preparation protocols.

Receptor libraries were prepared by 5' RACE. Sequencing relied on an Illumina HiSeq 2000. Template switching introduced a universal primer binding site; the final cDNA contained a unique molecular identifier, enabling accurate counting of TCR cDNA molecules. First-strand cDNA for TCR alpha and beta chains was synthesized from specific primers in the conserved constant-segment region. To control for contamination, every cDNA library was double barcoded, receiving both a SMART-Mk sample barcode and Illumina barcodes. TruSeq adapter sequences and Illumina sample barcodes were added in two successive PCR steps. TCR alpha and beta cDNA libraries were sequenced on the Illumina HiSeq platform with custom primers. The authors' analysis ran thus. Raw reads were processed with MiGEC to extract unique molecular identifiers, and MiXCR was used to determine CDR3 positions. Recombination models were inferred per individual with the repgenHMM and IGoR tools using an EM algorithm. The analysis of shared clonotypes was done with the tcR package in R, with sharing normalized by the product of cloneset sizes. To study raw recombination without the effects of thymic and clonal selection, out-of-frame nonproductive sequences were analyzed. TCRdb trimmed public reads at Q25 via fastp, called clones via MiXCR and kept in-frame beta chains. Duplicate CDR3 protein sequences are folded into a single record with the most common DNA and genes. The V and J calls follow TCRdb's processing rather than the paper's. The table for this sample lists 400,000 to 500,000 distinct CDR3 sequences; around 20% of them were counted only once. Together, the top ten hold 9% to 15% of the sample.

This clonotype was seen repeatedly, ten times or more. Which antigen it targets is not known. Base qualities are not provided; no much larger clone lies one nucleotide away. Only healthy Caucasian donors were included. The researchers also sequenced three unrelated adults who were not twins: a male aged 18 to 30, a male aged 50 to 59, and a female aged 50 to 59. Using Miltenyi CD45RO+ enrichment and human naive T-cell isolation kits, memory (CD45RO+) and naive T cells were isolated from PBMC. Results the study describes overall, beyond this receptor: Abundant cord blood beta clonotypes carried fewer insertions; young adult naive repertoires showed a weaker similar trend, while memory repertoires showed none. Out-of-frame TCR alpha sharing in monozygotic twins was systematically underestimated by recombination models, whereas sharing between unrelated individuals was in agreement with the recombination models. Conclusions relied on cross-sectional statistical analysis, since the same donors could not be followed over many years. Zero-insertion analyses could be partly confounded by invariant T cells such as MAIT and iNKT, although diverse VJ usage argued against such confounding for most clonotypes. Compared with coincidental sharing between unrelated individuals, out-of-frame TCR alpha sequences shared between twins showed an excess of sequences with low generation probability. Excess twin sharing in beta out-of-frame sequences was weaker because fewer shared sequences lowered the signal-to-noise ratio.

The V and J ends are trimmed by 4 bases and 2 bases, leaving 15 bases between them. CDR1 and CDR2, per the germline V gene, are MGHRA and YSYEKL. The CDR3, cysteine through phenylalanine, is 15 amino acids long. Kept here is only the CDR3 DNA, which spans 45 bases and is read in frame from base 1. The chain joins TRBV4-1 to TRBJ2-7; a confident D gene designation cannot be given. The sequenced material came from naive T cells sorted from blood. The cell subset or site tag for this specimen amounts to: cells isolated with a human naive T-cell isolation kit. This receptor was identified in a man aged 50-59 years in good health. This receptor carries the CDR3 CASSRRSDGPYEQYF. The base sequence is TGCGCCAGCAGCCGCAGGTCGGACGGGCCCTACGAGCAGTACTTC.